This T cell receptor (beta chain) emerged from a study of blood T cell repertoires in COVID-19. Study in general: COVID-19 samples, acute and convalescent, were from the United States, Italy and Spain.

Original methodology: From reference gene primer amplification, estimates of nucleated cell counts were derived. Profiling relied on immunoSEQ multiplex PCR, and the TCRdb table lists in-frame clones only, not all of them. V and J calls and clone size are copied from that table; D and trimming were computed from the DNA. The sample carries a few hundred thousand clones, approximately 86% recorded once. Trimming took 4 bases from V and 5 from J, leaving 17 bases between them. The CDR3 loop spans 15 amino acids. Germline assignment: CDR1 SGHTA and CDR2 FQGNSA. A Seattle source enrolled patients during active infection and followed them longitudinally.

This chain connects TRBV7-2 to TRBJ1-1, with D maybe TRBD1 (6 bases). This sequence originates from a woman aged 60-75 years with COVID-19, enrolled during active disease. Specimen: peripheral blood. CDR3 protein: CASSSQGLRRTEAFF. In nucleotides, the CDR3 is TGTGCCAGCAGCTCACAGGGCCTAAGGAGGACTGAAGCTTTCTTT.